This TCR beta chain was identified in a study of regulatory T cells in long-lasting Graves disease. Study outcomes and limitations: Thyroid tissue went unstudied; only peripheral blood was examined.

On this clonotype itself: Antigen: not known.

V lost 0 bases and J 6 bases, leaving 11 bases between the germline ends. The CDR3 contains 14 residues. CDR1 and CDR2 (germline): DFQATT, SNEGSKA (reference sequence). As for time point: newly diagnosed GD, antithyroid drugs for less than 3 months. Extracted PBMC RNA gave rise to the TCR library. In building TCR beta libraries, iRepertoire HTBI primers were used together with Arm-PCR of CDR3 regions. TCRdb analysed the multiplex PCR reads with MiXCR anew, one entry per CDR3 protein. Seen here are around 360,000 distinct CDR3 sequences, 15% to 20% observed once, and the top ten hold 20% to 25%. These same data were also listed under a study on T cells in Graves' hyperthyroidism and ophthalmopathy.

Sample: peripheral blood mononuclear cells (PBMCs), taken at new diagnosis, from a patient treated with antithyroid drugs. The chain joins TRBV20-1 to TRBJ1-4; TRBD1 is a possible D gene (5 bases). The sequence derives from a young woman with Graves disease. CDR3 protein: CSAREGGGDEKLFF. CDR3 nucleotide sequence: TGCAGTGCTAGAGAGGGGGGAGGTGATGAAAAACTGTTTTTT.